This is a list of T cell receptor beta chains from one sample in a study of T-cell reconstitution after alpha-beta-depleted transplantation in children. TCRdb itself ran the PCR reads through MiXCR, one entry per CDR3 protein. The sample has 170,000 or so distinct CDR3 sequences; 6% to 7% are singletons. The specimen was PBMCs from the stem cell graft donor, collected from the stem cell graft. These TCRs come from a human donor who donated a stem cell graft to a child with Wiskott-Aldrich syndrome. Both conserved end residues are part of each CDR3. D genes are given only for firm matches. Expanded clones are given a class, and other clones once, few, many or no size at all.

>NA|NA|TRBV18|TRBJ2-5
TGTGCCAGCTCACCAAGGGCAGCTGGGGAGACCCAGTACTTC
CASSPRAAGETQYF
>NA|many|TRBV24-1|TRBJ2-3
TGTGCCACCAGTGATCCGGACCCGAGCACAGATACGCAGTATTTT
CATSDPDPSTDTQYF
>TRBD1|NA|TRBV12-3/TRBV12-4|TRBJ2-7
TGTGCCAGCAGCTCCCGACAGGGAATAGTAGTACGGGAGCAGTACTTC
CASSSRQGIVVREQYF
>NA|many|TRBV12-3/TRBV12-4|TRBJ1-4
TGTGCCAGCAGTCCAGGTAGGGGCCGAGTCGTTGAAAAACTGTTTTTT
CASSPGRGRVVEKLFF
>TRBD1|many|TRBV4-2|TRBJ2-2
TGTGCCAGCAGCCAAGACCGAGGGGGACAGGTGACGCACACCGGGGAGCTGTTTTTT
CASSQDRGGQVTHTGELFF
>NA|NA|TRBV20-1|TRBJ2-3
TGCAGTGCTAGGGCCTTTTTCGGCACAGATACGCAGTATTTT
CSARAFFGTDTQYF
>NA|many|TRBV6-5|TRBJ2-1
TGTGCCAGCAATCCCTCGAGCTCCTACAATGAGCAGTTCTTC
CASNPSSSYNEQFF
>NA|many|TRBV5-1|TRBJ2-1
TGCGCCAGCAGCTTGGCCGGTGGGGGCAGGTCCTACAATGAGCAGTTCTTC
CASSLAGGGRSYNEQFF
>NA|many|TRBV13|TRBJ1-1
TGTGCCAGCACTCTGGGAGCGAACACTGAAGCTTTCTTT
CASTLGANTEAFF
>NA|few|TRBV7-8|TRBJ2-1
TGTGCCAGCAGCTTTTGGGTGGGTCGCCCTAATTTCAATGAGCAGTTCTTC
CASSFWVGRPNFNEQFF
>NA|many|TRBV12-3/TRBV12-4|TRBJ1-2
TGTGCCAGCAGTGGGACCCCGACCTATGGCTACACCTTC
CASSGTPTYGYTF
>NA|many|TRBV12-3/TRBV12-4|TRBJ1-1
TGTGCCAGCAGCCTTCGAAACCGGATGAACACTGAAGCTTTCTTT
CASSLRNRMNTEAFF
>NA|many|TRBV25-1|TRBJ2-1
TGTGCCAGCAGTGAGCGTTATGGCGAGCAGTTCTTC
CASSERYGEQFF
>NA|many|TRBV7-8|TRBJ2-1
TGTGCCAGCAGCAAGGAACTCCCCGGATGGGGTGAGCAGTTCTTC
CASSKELPGWGEQFF
>NA|NA|TRBV18|TRBJ1-1
TGTGCCAGCTCACCAAACCCGGGGCAAATTGGCACTGAAGCTTTCTTT
CASSPNPGQIGTEAFF
>NA|many|TRBV27|TRBJ2-7
TGTGCCAGCAGTTTATGGCCTAGCCGATTAGGCGAGCAGTACTTC
CASSLWPSRLGEQYF